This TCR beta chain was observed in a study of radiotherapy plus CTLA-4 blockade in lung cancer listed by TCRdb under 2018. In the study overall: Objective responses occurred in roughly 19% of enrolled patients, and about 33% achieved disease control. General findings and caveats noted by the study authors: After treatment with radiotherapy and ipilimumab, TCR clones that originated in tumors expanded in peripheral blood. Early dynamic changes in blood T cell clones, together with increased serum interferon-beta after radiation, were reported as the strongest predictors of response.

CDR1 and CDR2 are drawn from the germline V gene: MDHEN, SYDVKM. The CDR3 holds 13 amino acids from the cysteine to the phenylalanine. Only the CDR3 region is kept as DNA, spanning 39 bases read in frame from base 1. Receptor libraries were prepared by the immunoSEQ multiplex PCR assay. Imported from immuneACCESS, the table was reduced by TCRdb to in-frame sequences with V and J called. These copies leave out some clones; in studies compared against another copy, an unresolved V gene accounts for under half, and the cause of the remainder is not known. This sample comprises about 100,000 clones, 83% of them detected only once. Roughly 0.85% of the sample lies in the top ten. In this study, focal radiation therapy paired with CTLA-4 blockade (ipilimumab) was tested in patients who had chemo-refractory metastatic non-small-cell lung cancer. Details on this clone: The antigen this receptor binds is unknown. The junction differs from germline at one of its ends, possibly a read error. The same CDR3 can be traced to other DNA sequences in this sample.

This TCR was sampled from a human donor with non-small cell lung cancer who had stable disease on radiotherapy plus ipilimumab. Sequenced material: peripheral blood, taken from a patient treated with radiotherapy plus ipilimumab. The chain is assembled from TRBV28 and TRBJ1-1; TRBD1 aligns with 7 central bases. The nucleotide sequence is TGTGCCAGCAACTCACAGGGGAGGACTGAAGCCTTCTTT. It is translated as CASNSQGRTEAFF.